This paragraph covers one T cell receptor (beta chain) sequence. Its cognate antigen is unknown. Other DNA sequences within the sample encode an identical CDR3. This sample is drawn from a study of shared clonotypes between healthy human individuals. Donors comprised healthy HIV-negative adults lacking recent acute infections or vaccinations. It was into CD45RA+ naive and CD45RA-negative memory subsets that the CD4+ cells were split. Only in-frame clones appear in the TCRdb table, and some are missing; sequencing was by immunoSEQ multiplex PCR. In the table there are around 980,000 clones, about 84% of which are singletons. Study observations and caveats: It was the few donors that limited the genetic and exposure-history diversity represented. Clonotypes shared by all four donors outscored non-shared clonotypes in generation probability.

In germline, CDR1 is DFQATT, CDR2 SNEGSKA (reference sequence). V was cut by 7 bases and J by 2 bases, with 5 bases left in between. This CDR3 has 10 amino acids. Sequencing was carried out using memory CD4+ T cells from PBMCs. Sample subset: CD45RA-negative fraction. The chain uses TRBV20-1 and TRBJ2-5; D is undetermined. The origin of this receptor is a man younger than 35 in good health. Some clones in this sample may be carry-over from other donors' samples. CDR3 in DNA: TGCAGTGGGGGACAAGAGACCCAGTACTTC. It encodes CSGGQETQYF.